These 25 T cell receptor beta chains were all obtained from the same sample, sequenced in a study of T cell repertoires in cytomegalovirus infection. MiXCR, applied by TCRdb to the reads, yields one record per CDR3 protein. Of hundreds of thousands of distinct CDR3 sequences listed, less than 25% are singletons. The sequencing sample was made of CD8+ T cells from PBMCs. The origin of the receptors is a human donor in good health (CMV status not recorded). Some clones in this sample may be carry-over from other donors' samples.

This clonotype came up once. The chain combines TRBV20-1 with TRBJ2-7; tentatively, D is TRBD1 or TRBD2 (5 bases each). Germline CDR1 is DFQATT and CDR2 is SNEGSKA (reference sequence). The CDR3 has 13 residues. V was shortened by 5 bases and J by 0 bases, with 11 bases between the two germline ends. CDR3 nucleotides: TGCAGTGCTCCCGGGACCGACTCCTACGAGCAGTACTTC. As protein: CSAPGTDSYEQYF.

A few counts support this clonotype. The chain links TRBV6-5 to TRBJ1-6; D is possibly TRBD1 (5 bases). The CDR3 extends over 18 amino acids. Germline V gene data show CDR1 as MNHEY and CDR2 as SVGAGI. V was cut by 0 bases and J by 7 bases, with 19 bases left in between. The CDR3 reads CASSYSTLWPGLNSPLHF. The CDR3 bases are TGTGCCAGCAGTTACTCGACCCTGTGGCCGGGACTAAATTCACCCCTCCACTTT.

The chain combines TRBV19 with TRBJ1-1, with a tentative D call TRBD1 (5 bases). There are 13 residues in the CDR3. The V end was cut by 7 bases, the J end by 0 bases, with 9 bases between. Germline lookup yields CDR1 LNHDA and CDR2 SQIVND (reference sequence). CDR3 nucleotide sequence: TGTGCCAGTATGCCGGGACTGAACACTGAAGCTTTCTTT. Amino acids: CASMPGLNTEAFF.

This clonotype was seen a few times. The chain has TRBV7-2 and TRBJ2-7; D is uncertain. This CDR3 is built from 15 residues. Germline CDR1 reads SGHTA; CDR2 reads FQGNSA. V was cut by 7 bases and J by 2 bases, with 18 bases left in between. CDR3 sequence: CASTIDLGLPYEQYV. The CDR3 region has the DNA TGTGCCAGCACCATTGACTTAGGGCTCCCCTACGAGCAGTACGTC.

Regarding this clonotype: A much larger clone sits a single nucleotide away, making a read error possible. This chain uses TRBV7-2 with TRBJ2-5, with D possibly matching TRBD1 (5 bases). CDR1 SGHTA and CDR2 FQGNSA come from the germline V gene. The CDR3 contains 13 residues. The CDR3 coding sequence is TGTGCCAACAGCTTAAACAGGCCTGAGACCCAGTACTTC. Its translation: CANSLNRPETQYF.

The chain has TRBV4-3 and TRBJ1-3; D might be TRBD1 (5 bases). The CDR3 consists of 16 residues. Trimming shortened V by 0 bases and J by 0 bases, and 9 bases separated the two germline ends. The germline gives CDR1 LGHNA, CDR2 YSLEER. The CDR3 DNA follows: TGCGCCAGCAGCCAAGATCACGGGGGCTCTGGAAACACCATATATTTT. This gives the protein CASSQDHGGSGNTIYF.

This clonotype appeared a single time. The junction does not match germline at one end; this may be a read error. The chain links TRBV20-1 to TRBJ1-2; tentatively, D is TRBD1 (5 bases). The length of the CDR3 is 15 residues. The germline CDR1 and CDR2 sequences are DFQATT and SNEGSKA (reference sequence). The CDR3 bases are TGCAGTGCTACCCCTCCTGGGGACCGAAACTATGACTACACCTTC. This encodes CSATPPGDRNYDYTF.

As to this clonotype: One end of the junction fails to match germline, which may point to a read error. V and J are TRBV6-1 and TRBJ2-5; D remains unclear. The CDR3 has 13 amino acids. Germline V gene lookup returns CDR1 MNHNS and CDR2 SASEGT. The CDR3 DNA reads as TGTGCCAACAGTGAAGGGTACCAAGAGACCCAGTACTTC. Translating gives CANSEGYQETQYF.

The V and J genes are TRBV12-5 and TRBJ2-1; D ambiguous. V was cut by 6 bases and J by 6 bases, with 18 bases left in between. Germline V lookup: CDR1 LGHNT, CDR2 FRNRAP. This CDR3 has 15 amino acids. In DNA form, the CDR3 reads TGTGCTAGTGGGACCAGCCCCGGACGATCCAATGAGCAGTTCTTC. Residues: CASGTSPGRSNEQFF.

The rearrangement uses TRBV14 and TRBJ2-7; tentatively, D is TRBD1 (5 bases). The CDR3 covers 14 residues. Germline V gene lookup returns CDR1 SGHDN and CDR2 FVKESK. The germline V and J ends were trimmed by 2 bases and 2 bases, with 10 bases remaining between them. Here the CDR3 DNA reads TGTGCCAGCAGCCAAATTGGACAAGCCTACGAGCAGTACTTC. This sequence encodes CASSQIGQAYEQYF.

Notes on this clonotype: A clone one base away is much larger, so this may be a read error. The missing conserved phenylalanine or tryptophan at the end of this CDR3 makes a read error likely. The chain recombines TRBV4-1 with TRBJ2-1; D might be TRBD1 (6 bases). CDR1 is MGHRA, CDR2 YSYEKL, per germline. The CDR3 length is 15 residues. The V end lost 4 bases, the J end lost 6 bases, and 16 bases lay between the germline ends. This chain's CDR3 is CASSLGQSPVNEQFL. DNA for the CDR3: TGCGCCAGCAGCCTCGGACAGAGCCCGGTCAATGAGCAGTTCCTC.

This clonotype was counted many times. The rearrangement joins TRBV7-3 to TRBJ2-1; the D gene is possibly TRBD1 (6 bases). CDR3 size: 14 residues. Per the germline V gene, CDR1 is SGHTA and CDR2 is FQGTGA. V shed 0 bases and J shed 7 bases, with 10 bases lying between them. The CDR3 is CASSLTGGQNEQFF. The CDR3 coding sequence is TGTGCCAGCAGCTTAACGGGCGGACAGAATGAGCAGTTCTTC. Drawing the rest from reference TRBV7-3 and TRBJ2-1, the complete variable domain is GAGVSQTPSNKVTEKGKYVELRCDPISGHTALYWYRQSLGQGPEFLIYFQGTGAADDSGLPNDRFFAVRPEGSVSTLKIQRTERGDSAVYLCASSLTGGQNEQFFGPGTRLTVL.

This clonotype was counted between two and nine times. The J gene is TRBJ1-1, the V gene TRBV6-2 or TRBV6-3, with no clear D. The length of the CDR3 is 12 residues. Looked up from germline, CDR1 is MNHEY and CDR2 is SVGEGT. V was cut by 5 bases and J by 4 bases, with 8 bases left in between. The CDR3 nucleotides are TGTGCCAGCAGTCCTTTCGCCACTGAAGCTTTCTTT. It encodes CASSPFATEAFF.

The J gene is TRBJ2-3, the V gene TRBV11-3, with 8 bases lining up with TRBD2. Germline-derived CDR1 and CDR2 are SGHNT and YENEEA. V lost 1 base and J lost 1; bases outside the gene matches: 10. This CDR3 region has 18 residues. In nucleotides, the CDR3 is TGTGCCAGCAGCTTAGCCCCCGGAGCGGGGGACCGCACAGATACGCAGTATTTT. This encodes CASSLAPGAGDRTDTQYF.

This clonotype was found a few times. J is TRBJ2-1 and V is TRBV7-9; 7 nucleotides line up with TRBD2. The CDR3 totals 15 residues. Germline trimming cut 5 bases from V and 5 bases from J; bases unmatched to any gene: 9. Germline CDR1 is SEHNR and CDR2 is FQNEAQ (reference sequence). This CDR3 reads CASSPGGGRNNEQFF. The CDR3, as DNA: TGTGCCAGCAGCCCAGGCGGGGGTCGAAACAATGAGCAGTTCTTC.

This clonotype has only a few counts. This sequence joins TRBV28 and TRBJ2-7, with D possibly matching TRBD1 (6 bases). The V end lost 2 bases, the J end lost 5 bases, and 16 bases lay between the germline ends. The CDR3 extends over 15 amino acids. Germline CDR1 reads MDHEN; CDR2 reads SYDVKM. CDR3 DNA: TGTGCCAGCAGTTTACAGGGGAGTTCCCCTCACGAGCAGTACGTC. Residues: CASSLQGSSPHEQYV.

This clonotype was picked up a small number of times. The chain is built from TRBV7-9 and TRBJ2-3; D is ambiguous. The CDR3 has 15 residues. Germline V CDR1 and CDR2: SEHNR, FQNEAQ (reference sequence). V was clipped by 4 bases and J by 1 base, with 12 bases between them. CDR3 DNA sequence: TGTGCCAGCAGCTACCGTCCTTCGGGCACAGATACGCAGTATTTT. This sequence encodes CASSYRPSGTDTQYF. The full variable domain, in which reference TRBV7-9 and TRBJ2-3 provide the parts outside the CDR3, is DTGVSQNPRHKITKRGQNVTFRCDPISEHNRLYWYRQTLGQGPEFLTYFQNEAQLEKSRLLSDRFSAERPKGSFSTLEIQRTEQGDSAMYLCASSYRPSGTDTQYFGPGTRLTVL.

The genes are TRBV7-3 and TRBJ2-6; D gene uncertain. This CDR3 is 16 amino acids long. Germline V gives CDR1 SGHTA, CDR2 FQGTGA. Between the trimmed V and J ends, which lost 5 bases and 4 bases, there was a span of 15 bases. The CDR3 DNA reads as TGTGCCAGCAGCCGAGAGCGCGGATACGGGGCCAACGTCCTGACTTTC. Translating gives CASSRERGYGANVLTF.

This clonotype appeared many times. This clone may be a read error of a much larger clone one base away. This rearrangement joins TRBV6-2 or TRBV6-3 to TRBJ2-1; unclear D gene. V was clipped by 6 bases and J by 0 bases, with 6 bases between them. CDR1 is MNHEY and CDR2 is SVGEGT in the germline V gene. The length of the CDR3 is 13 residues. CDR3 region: CASSMSSYNEQFF. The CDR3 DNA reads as TGTGCCAGCAGCATGAGCTCCTACAATGAGCAGTTCTTC.

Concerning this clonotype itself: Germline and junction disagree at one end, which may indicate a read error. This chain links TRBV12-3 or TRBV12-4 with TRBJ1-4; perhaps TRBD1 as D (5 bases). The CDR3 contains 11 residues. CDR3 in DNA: TGTGTCAGCAGAGGGACGACGGAACTGTTTTTT. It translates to CVSRGTTELFF.

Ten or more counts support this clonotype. The CDR3 sequence: CATVGLADTQYF. For the CDR3, the DNA is TGTGCCACCGTAGGTCTGGCAGATACGCAGTATTTT. V is TRBV10-3 and J is TRBJ2-3; D remains unclear. With 10 bases removed from V and 4 bases from J, the gap between germline ends came to 12 bases. CDR3 size: 12 residues. Germline values: CDR1 ENHRY, CDR2 SYGVKD.

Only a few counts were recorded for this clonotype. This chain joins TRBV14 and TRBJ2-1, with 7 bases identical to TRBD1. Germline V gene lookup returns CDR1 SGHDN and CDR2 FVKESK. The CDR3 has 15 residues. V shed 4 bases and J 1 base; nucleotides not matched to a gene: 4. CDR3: CASSLETGSYNEQFF. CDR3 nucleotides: TGTGCCAGCAGCCTCGAGACAGGGTCCTACAATGAGCAGTTCTTC.

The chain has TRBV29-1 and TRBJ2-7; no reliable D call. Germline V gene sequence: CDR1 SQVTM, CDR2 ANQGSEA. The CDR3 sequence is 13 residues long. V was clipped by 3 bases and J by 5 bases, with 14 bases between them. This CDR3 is CSVDGRGSHEQYF. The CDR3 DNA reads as TGCAGCGTTGATGGGCGTGGGTCCCACGAGCAGTACTTC.

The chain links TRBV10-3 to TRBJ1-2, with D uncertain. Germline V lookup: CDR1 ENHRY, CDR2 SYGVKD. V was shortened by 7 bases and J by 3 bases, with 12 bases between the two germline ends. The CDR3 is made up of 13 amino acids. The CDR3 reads CAITEAGHYGYTF. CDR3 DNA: TGTGCCATCACCGAGGCCGGGCACTATGGCTACACCTTC.

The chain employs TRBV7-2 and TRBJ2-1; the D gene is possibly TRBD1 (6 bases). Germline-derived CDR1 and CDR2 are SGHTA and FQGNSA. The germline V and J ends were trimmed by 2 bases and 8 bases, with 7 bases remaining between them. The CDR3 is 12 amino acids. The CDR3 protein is CASSLRTDEQFF. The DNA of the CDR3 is TGTGCCAGCAGCTTAAGGACAGATGAGCAGTTCTTC.